A selection of T cell receptor beta chains follows, all from one sample in a study of T cells after somatic rescue of genetic block. Data came from immunoSEQ multiplex PCR; TCRdb stores just in-frame clones and leaves some out. The sample comprises about 120,000 clones, 75% to 95% of which are singletons, and less than 1.5% rests with the top ten. Sequencing was carried out using peripheral blood mononuclear cells (PBMCs). Receptors were obtained from a woman under 30. Both conserved end residues are part of each CDR3. The order of the fields is CDR3 protein, CDR3 DNA, J gene, clone size, V gene, CDR3 length, D gene. D genes are given only for firm matches. Clone size appears in some rows only: once, few, many, or a class for an expanded clone.

cdr3_aa: CASPYGTSKNEQFF; cdr3_nt: TGTGCCAGCCCGTACGGGACTAGTAAGAATGAGCAGTTCTTC; j_call: TRBJ2-1; clone_size: .; v_call: TRBV21-1; cdr3_length: 14; d_call: .
cdr3_aa: CASSVGGRTEETQYF; cdr3_nt: TGTGCCAGCAGCGTTGGGGGACGCACGGAAGAGACCCAGTACTTC; j_call: TRBJ2-5; clone_size: .; v_call: TRBV9; cdr3_length: 15; d_call: .
cdr3_aa: CASPKNTGELFF; cdr3_nt: TGTGCCAGCCCAAAGAACACCGGGGAGCTGTTTTTT; j_call: TRBJ2-2; clone_size: .; v_call: TRBV18; cdr3_length: 12; d_call: .
cdr3_aa: CASSQVAGAKTNEKLFF; cdr3_nt: TGCGCCAGCAGCCAAGTTGCAGGGGCGAAGACTAATGAAAAACTGTTTTTT; j_call: TRBJ1-4; clone_size: once; v_call: TRBV4-3; cdr3_length: 17; d_call: .
cdr3_aa: CASSLTSGGPSSYNEQFF; cdr3_nt: TGTGCCAGCAGCTTAACTAGCGGGGGGCCGAGCTCCTACAATGAGCAGTTCTTC; j_call: TRBJ2-1; clone_size: once; v_call: TRBV7-3; cdr3_length: 18; d_call: TRBD2
cdr3_aa: CASSRDSRSYEQYF; cdr3_nt: TGTGCCAGCAGCCGGGACAGTCGCTCCTACGAGCAGTACTTC; j_call: TRBJ2-7; clone_size: .; v_call: TRBV5-4; cdr3_length: 14; d_call: TRBD1
cdr3_aa: CASRSGTEQYF; cdr3_nt: TGTGCCAGCAGGTCCGGGACGGAGCAGTACTTC; j_call: TRBJ2-7; clone_size: .; v_call: TRBV5-4; cdr3_length: 11; d_call: .
cdr3_aa: CARGSDSANTGELFF; cdr3_nt: TGTGCCAGGGGGTCAGACAGCGCGAACACCGGGGAGCTGTTTTTT; j_call: TRBJ2-2; clone_size: .; v_call: TRBV11-3; cdr3_length: 15; d_call: .
cdr3_aa: CASSPIGADTQYF; cdr3_nt: TGTGCCAGCAGCCCCATAGGCGCAGATACGCAGTATTTT; j_call: TRBJ2-3; clone_size: once; v_call: TRBV7-3; cdr3_length: 13; d_call: .
cdr3_aa: CASSPQFAGYEQYF; cdr3_nt: TGTGCCAGCAGCCCCCAGTTTGCGGGGTACGAGCAGTACTTC; j_call: TRBJ2-7; clone_size: .; v_call: TRBV7-6; cdr3_length: 14; d_call: .
cdr3_aa: CASSQQEGITEAFF; cdr3_nt: TGCGCCAGCAGCCAACAGGAGGGGATCACTGAAGCTTTCTTT; j_call: TRBJ1-1; clone_size: few; v_call: TRBV4-1; cdr3_length: 14; d_call: .
cdr3_aa: CASSSISGANVLTF; cdr3_nt: TGTGCCAGCAGCTCGATCTCTGGGGCCAACGTCCTGACTTTC; j_call: TRBJ2-6; clone_size: .; v_call: TRBV7-6; cdr3_length: 14; d_call: .
cdr3_aa: CASSLRSDTTQYF; cdr3_nt: TGTGCCAGCAGCTTACGATCAGATACGACCCAGTACTTC; j_call: TRBJ2-5; clone_size: .; v_call: TRBV11-3; cdr3_length: 13; d_call: .
cdr3_aa: CASNLGTVNTEAFF; cdr3_nt: TGTGCCAGCAACCTGGGGACGGTGAACACTGAAGCTTTCTTT; j_call: TRBJ1-1; clone_size: .; v_call: TRBV7-9; cdr3_length: 14; d_call: .
cdr3_aa: CASSLMVATEAFF; cdr3_nt: TGTGCCAGCAGCTTGATGGTGGCCACTGAAGCTTTCTTT; j_call: TRBJ1-1; clone_size: .; v_call: TRBV7-9; cdr3_length: 13; d_call: .
cdr3_aa: CASSLQGKETQYF; cdr3_nt: TGTGCCAGCAGCTTACAAGGGAAAGAGACCCAGTACTTC; j_call: TRBJ2-5; clone_size: once; v_call: TRBV7-2; cdr3_length: 13; d_call: .
cdr3_aa: CASSPGGPGETQYF; cdr3_nt: TGTGCCAGCAGCCCGGGGGGACCAGGGGAGACCCAGTACTTC; j_call: TRBJ2-5; clone_size: .; v_call: TRBV7-2; cdr3_length: 14; d_call: TRBD2
cdr3_aa: CASSYPAGPGNEQYF; cdr3_nt: TGTGCCAGCAGTTACCCAGCGGGGCCGGGGAACGAGCAGTACTTC; j_call: TRBJ2-7; clone_size: .; v_call: TRBV6-5; cdr3_length: 15; d_call: TRBD2
cdr3_aa: CASSRTGTQETQYF; cdr3_nt: TGTGCCAGCAGCCGCACAGGGACTCAAGAGACCCAGTACTTC; j_call: TRBJ2-5; clone_size: .; v_call: TRBV7-3; cdr3_length: 14; d_call: .
cdr3_aa: CASSPDRAETQYF; cdr3_nt: TGTGCCAGCAGCCCGGACAGGGCTGAGACCCAGTACTTC; j_call: TRBJ2-5; clone_size: .; v_call: TRBV9; cdr3_length: 13; d_call: TRBD1
cdr3_aa: CASSQDAQGNFYGYTF; cdr3_nt: TGTGCCAGCAGCCAAGATGCCCAGGGCAACTTCTATGGCTACACCTTC; j_call: TRBJ1-2; clone_size: .; v_call: TRBV14; cdr3_length: 16; d_call: .
cdr3_aa: CASSRGRFKAGGYTF; cdr3_nt: TGCGCCAGCAGCCGAGGCCGATTTAAGGCCGGTGGCTACACCTTC; j_call: TRBJ1-2; clone_size: .; v_call: TRBV5-1; cdr3_length: 15; d_call: .
cdr3_aa: CASSTRTGGDGYTF; cdr3_nt: TGTGCCAGCAGCACTAGGACAGGGGGCGATGGCTACACCTTC; j_call: TRBJ1-2; clone_size: once; v_call: TRBV13; cdr3_length: 14; d_call: TRBD1
cdr3_aa: CASTRGDRGSGNTIYF; cdr3_nt: TGTGCCAGCACAAGGGGAGACAGGGGCTCTGGAAACACCATATATTTT; j_call: TRBJ1-3; clone_size: .; v_call: TRBV25-1; cdr3_length: 16; d_call: TRBD1
cdr3_aa: CASTNTGELFF; cdr3_nt: TGTGCCAGCACAAATACCGGGGAGCTGTTTTTT; j_call: TRBJ2-2; clone_size: .; v_call: TRBV2; cdr3_length: 11; d_call: .